A single sample gave rise to the 27 T cell receptor beta chains below, sequenced in a study of control samples from healthy donors and cancer patients. Produced via immunoSEQ multiplex PCR; TCRdb's table is partial and in-frame only. The repertoire includes roughly 150,000 clones, approximately 93% of them detected once, and about 5.8% sits in the top ten. Material for sequencing was blood. These receptors all come from a man aged 18 to 30 in good health.

A remark on this clone: A junction end diverges from the germline sequence, so it may reflect a read error. CDR3 sequence: CASSPLQGSGDGYTF. The CDR3 DNA is TGTGCTAGCAGCCCGCTCCAGGGGTCCGGGGATGGCTACACCTTC. The gene calls are TRBV7-7 and TRBJ1-2; the D gene is possibly TRBD1 (6 bases). The CDR3 totals 15 residues. The germline V gene has CDR1 SSHAT and CDR2 FNYEAQ (reference sequence).

This clone came up once. The V gene is TRBV4-3, the J gene TRBJ1-6, with D possibly being TRBD1 (5 bases). The CDR3 is made up of 14 amino acids. The V end was cut by 0 bases, the J end by 10 bases, with 10 bases between. Germline-derived CDR1 and CDR2 are LGHNA and YSLEER. The CDR3 DNA is TGCGCCAGCAGCCAAGAGCAGGGTGAATCACCCCTCCACTTT. Translating gives CASSQEQGESPLHF.

V usage is TRBV5-6 and J usage is TRBJ1-5, with 8 bases that match TRBD1. Germline values: CDR1 SGHDT, CDR2 YYEEEE. The CDR3 runs 14 residues. The V and J ends lost 2 bases and 6 bases, in that order; junction bases with no gene match: 4. The CDR3 sequence is CASSLSGGIQPQHF. CDR3 nucleotides: TGTGCCAGCAGCTTATCAGGGGGCATTCAGCCCCAGCATTTT.

This clone was recorded a few times. The chain is built from TRBV6-6 and TRBJ2-1, with 12 bases matching TRBD2. Germline V gene sequence: CDR1 MNHNY, CDR2 SVGAGI (reference sequence). CDR3 length: 16 residues. CDR3 bases: TGTGCAGGGGCGTCTAGCGGGGGGGCCGGTTACAATGAGCAGTTCTTC. Translation gives CAGASSGGAGYNEQFF.

This chain joins TRBV6-6 and TRBJ2-7; 8 bases align to TRBD1. This CDR3 comprises 13 residues. The V and J ends lost 4 bases and 3 bases, in that order; junction bases with no gene match: 2. Germline values: CDR1 MNHNY, CDR2 SVGAGI (reference sequence). CDR3 amino acids: CASSLQGDYEQYF. CDR3 nucleotides: TGTGCCAGCAGTTTACAGGGGGACTACGAGCAGTACTTC.

The chain has TRBV29-1 and TRBJ1-2; D might be TRBD1 (6 bases). There are 15 residues in the CDR3. Germline assignment: CDR1 SQVTM and CDR2 ANQGSEA. With 6 bases removed from V and 4 bases from J, the gap between germline ends came to 21 bases. The CDR3: CSVHVTGPSRYGYTF. CDR3 bases: TGCAGCGTACACGTCACAGGGCCTAGTCGCTATGGCTACACCTTC.

The chain has TRBV9 and TRBJ2-2; D assignment may be TRBD1 or TRBD2 (6 bases each). The CDR3 sequence is 16 residues long. CDR1 is SGDLS, CDR2 YYNGEE, per germline. Trimming removed 2 bases at V and 6 bases at J, with 17 bases between. As DNA, the CDR3 is TGTGCCAGCAGCGTTCAGGCCGGGGGCGCCGCCGGGGAGCTGTTTTTT. Translated, it gives CASSVQAGGAAGELFF.

V gene TRBV19 combines with J gene TRBJ1-1, with a possible D match to TRBD1 (5 bases). The germline V gene encodes CDR1 LNHDA and CDR2 SQIVND (reference sequence). V lost 6 bases and J 4 bases, leaving 12 bases between the germline ends. The CDR3 totals 13 residues. This CDR3 is CASRKGLGTEAFF. In DNA, the CDR3 is TGTGCCAGTAGAAAGGGACTGGGCACTGAAGCTTTCTTT.

A single count supports this clone. This rearrangement joins TRBV11-2 to TRBJ1-1, with D possibly being TRBD1 (6 bases). CDR1 and CDR2 (germline): SGHAT, FQNNGV. V was pared by 3 bases and J by 1 base, with 15 bases between. The CDR3 covers 16 residues. The CDR3 protein is CASSLLAGHSNTEAFF. CDR3 bases: TGTGCCAGCAGCTTGCTCGCGGGACACTCGAACACTGAAGCTTTCTTT.

The chain employs TRBV3-1 (or the pseudogene TRBV3-2) and TRBJ2-7; 9 nucleotides agree with TRBD2. The J segment lost 7 bases and the V segment lost 1 base, leaving 8 bases of the junction unmatched. This CDR3 has 15 amino acids. Germline CDR1 is LGHDT and CDR2 is YNNKEL (reference sequence). DNA for the CDR3: TGTGCCAGCAGCCAAGGTGCGGGAGGGGTGTGGGAGCAGTACTTC. It translates to CASSQGAGGVWEQYF.

The gene calls are TRBV6-5 and TRBJ1-1, with D unclear. Trimming cost V 2 bases and J 4 bases, with 11 bases left between them. The CDR3 is 14 residues long. Germline V gene sequence: CDR1 MNHEY, CDR2 SVGAGI. Here the CDR3 reads CASSYVRVGTEAFF. For the CDR3, the DNA is TGTGCCAGCAGTTACGTTAGGGTCGGCACTGAAGCTTTCTTT.

The V call is TRBV12-5, the J call TRBJ2-1; the D call may be TRBD1 or TRBD2 (6 bases each). The germline V gene has CDR1 LGHNT and CDR2 FRNRAP. Between the trimmed V and J ends, which lost 6 bases and 7 bases, there was a span of 19 bases. The CDR3 spans 15 residues. CDR3 loop: CASGSRGRGGNEQFF. The DNA of the CDR3 is TGTGCTAGTGGATCCCGGGGGCGTGGGGGAAATGAGCAGTTCTTC.

The chain is built from TRBV10-3 and TRBJ1-1, with D perhaps matching TRBD1 (5 bases). This CDR3 contains 12 residues. Germline CDR1 ENHRY, CDR2 SYGVKD. The ends were cut back, 8 bases at V and 1 base at J, with 8 bases in the middle. DNA for the CDR3: TGTGCCATCGAAGGGGAGAACACTGAAGCTTTCTTT. Its translation: CAIEGENTEAFF.

This chain uses TRBV7-8 with TRBJ1-6; D gene unclear. CDR3 length equals 16 residues. The V and J ends lost 2 bases and 0 bases respectively, with 8 bases between them. CDR1 is SGHVS, CDR2 FQNEAQ, per germline. CDR3 sequence reads: CASSLRISSYNSPLHF. DNA of the CDR3: TGTGCCAGCAGCTTACGCATTAGCTCCTATAATTCACCCCTCCACTTT.

The chain employs TRBV28 and TRBJ1-3, with D perhaps TRBD1 (5 bases). CDR1 MDHEN and CDR2 SYDVKM come from the germline V gene. The CDR3 has 12 residues. V lost 5 bases and J 8 bases, leaving 10 bases between the germline ends. The CDR3 DNA follows: TGTGCCAGCAGTGGGGCTGGTTACACCATATATTTT. This codes for CASSGAGYTIYF.

The rearrangement uses TRBV30 and TRBJ1-3; a weak D match, TRBD1 (5 bases). There are 13 residues in the CDR3. V was shortened by 5 bases and J by 1 base, with 9 bases between the two germline ends. Germline CDR1 GTSNPN, CDR2 SVGIG (reference sequence). The CDR3 bases are TGTGCCTGGGGGGCTGGTTCTGGAAACACCATATATTTT. The encoded protein is CAWGAGSGNTIYF.

This rearrangement joins TRBV28 to TRBJ1-5, with 8 nucleotides matching TRBD1. With 6 bases clipped from V and 5 bases from J, the junction kept 12 bases outside the gene matches. Germline values: CDR1 MDHEN, CDR2 SYDVKM. The CDR3 consists of 16 residues. Here the CDR3 DNA reads TGTGCCAGCAGCTACGCCCGGACAGGGATTCATCAGCCCCAGCATTTT. The encoded protein is CASSYARTGIHQPQHF. The variable domain in full, completed from reference TRBV28 and TRBJ1-5, reads DVKVTQSSRYLVKRTGEKVFLECVQDMDHENMFWYRQDPGLGLRLIYFSYDVKMKEKGDIPEGYSVSREKKERFSLILESASTNQTSMYLCASSYARTGIHQPQHFGDGTRLSIL.

V usage is TRBV11-3 and J usage is TRBJ1-3; unclear D gene. V was cut by 4 bases and J by 1 base, with 11 bases left in between. There are 15 residues in the CDR3. Germline V gene lookup returns CDR1 SGHNT and CDR2 YENEEA. The CDR3: CASSSNGGSGNTIYF. In DNA form, the CDR3 reads TGTGCCAGCAGCTCGAACGGCGGGTCTGGAAACACCATATATTTT. The variable domain in full, with the rest retrieved from reference TRBV11-3 and TRBJ1-3, is EAGVVQSPRYKIIEKKQPVAFWCNPISGHNTLYWYLQNLGQGPELLIRYENEEAVDDSQLPKDRFSAERLKGVDSTLKIQPAELGDSAVYLCASSSNGGSGNTIYFGEGSWLTVV.

The chain carries TRBV9 and TRBJ2-5; 7 bases fit TRBD2. Per germline, CDR1 SGDLS and CDR2 YYNGEE. Trimming removed 0 bases from V and 1 base from J; junction bases left unmatched: 6. The CDR3 sequence is 16 residues long. This chain's CDR3 is CASSVGGGQIQETQYF. CDR3 DNA sequence: TGTGCCAGCAGCGTAGGGGGAGGGCAGATCCAAGAGACCCAGTACTTC.

The chain couples TRBV5-6 to TRBJ1-5; perhaps TRBD1 as D (6 bases). V lost 4 bases to trimming and J lost 2 bases, with 10 bases between them. Germline V gives CDR1 SGHDT, CDR2 YYEEEE. CDR3 size: 14 residues. The CDR3: CASSHRAGNQPQHF. In DNA, the CDR3 is TGTGCCAGCAGCCACAGGGCGGGCAATCAGCCCCAGCATTTT. The full variable domain, its missing parts supplied by reference TRBV5-6 and TRBJ1-5, is DAGVTQSPTHLIKTRGQQVTLRCSPKSGHDTVSWYQQALGQGPQFIFQYYEEEERQRGNFPDRFSGHQFPNYSSELNVNALLLGDSALYLCASSHRAGNQPQHFGDGTRLSIL.

The chain uses TRBV4-3 and TRBJ1-3; D remains unclear. The CDR3 consists of 13 residues. V lost 3 bases and J lost 7, with 10 bases in between. CDR1 is LGHNA, CDR2 YSLEER, per germline. CDR3 bases: TGCGCCAGCAGCCAGGCCACAGCCAACACCATATATTTT. It is translated as CASSQATANTIYF.

The rearrangement uses TRBV10-1 and TRBJ2-3; D unresolved. CDR1 is WNHNN, CDR2 SYGVQD, per germline (reference sequence). V was shortened by 3 bases and J by 5 bases, with 15 bases between the two germline ends. The CDR3 runs 15 residues. This CDR3 reads CASSDPAISVDTQYF. The CDR3 DNA sequence: TGCGCCAGCAGTGATCCGGCTATAAGTGTAGATACGCAGTATTTT.

This sequence joins TRBV28 and TRBJ2-7, with D perhaps matching TRBD2 (5 bases). In germline, CDR1 is MDHEN, CDR2 SYDVKM. This CDR3 spans 17 amino acids. V shed 1 base and J shed 0 bases, with 16 bases lying between them. The CDR3 DNA reads as TGTGCCAGCAGTTTATTATTGAGGGCAACAACCTCCTACGAGCAGTACTTC. As protein: CASSLLLRATTSYEQYF.

This clone has a single count. The chain is built from TRBV7-9 and TRBJ1-1; D is possibly TRBD1 (5 bases). V lost 0 bases, J lost 6 bases, and 8 bases lay in between. Looked up from germline, CDR1 is SEHNR and CDR2 is FQNEAQ (reference sequence). CDR3 length equals 13 residues. This chain's CDR3 is CASSLAGGPEAFF. The CDR3 DNA is TGTGCCAGCAGCTTAGCCGGGGGACCTGAAGCTTTCTTT. The full variable domain, with the rest looked up from reference TRBV7-9 and TRBJ1-1, is DTGVSQNPRHKITKRGQNVTFRCDPISEHNRLYWYRQTLGQGPEFLTYFQNEAQLEKSRLLSDRFSAERPKGSFSTLEIQRTEQGDSAMYLCASSLAGGPEAFFGQGTRLTVV.

The chain has TRBV4-2 and TRBJ1-2, with D unclear. The V end was cut by 1 base, the J end by 4 bases, with 13 bases between. Per the germline V gene, CDR1 is LGHNA and CDR2 is YNFKEQ. The CDR3 totals 15 residues. CDR3 coding DNA: TGTGCCAGCAGCCAAGGAGGAAACGCCGGCTATGGCTACACCTTC. It specifies CASSQGGNAGYGYTF.

The chain joins TRBV19 to TRBJ1-4; a weak D match, TRBD1 (5 bases). CDR1 LNHDA and CDR2 SQIVND come from the germline V gene (reference sequence). V dropped 8 bases and J dropped 0 bases, with 16 bases sitting between them. The CDR3 loop spans 16 amino acids. CDR3 loop: CASQGLGTTTNEKLFF. CDR3 coding DNA: TGTGCCAGTCAGGGCTTAGGGACGACAACTAATGAAAAACTGTTTTTT.

This chain connects TRBV13 to TRBJ2-7; TRBD1 aligns across 7 bases. The trim removed 5 bases at V and 2 bases at J, leaving 6 bases unmatched. In germline, CDR1 is PRHDT, CDR2 FYEKMQ (reference sequence). The CDR3 contains 14 residues. DNA of the CDR3: TGTGCCAGCAGCAACCGACAGGGCCCCTACGAGCAGTACTTC. Encoded protein: CASSNRQGPYEQYF.